This T cell receptor (beta chain) was sequenced in a study of PD-1 blockade in classical Hodgkin lymphoma. A word on this clone: No antigen is known for it.

This CDR3 has 14 residues. V was clipped by 0 bases and J by 7 bases, with 12 bases between them. Per germline, CDR1 LGHNT and CDR2 FRNRAP. Findings of the study overall: Reasons behind the repertoire differences stay unclear, perhaps disease activity or earlier therapy.

Brentuximab vedotin exposure varied, and every patient relapsed after autologous stem cell transplantation. Assay used: immunoSEQ multiplex PCR; TCRdb lists only in-frame clones, some missing. The table lists under 80,000 clones, about two thirds of them singletons. This sequence was found in a human donor with classical Hodgkin lymphoma. The chain employs TRBV12-5 and TRBJ1-2; D ambiguous. Sequenced material: peripheral blood mononuclear cells (PBMCs), taken before the second cycle of nivolumab. CDR3 residues: CASGLVEGTAGYTF. The CDR3 DNA is TGTGCTAGTGGTTTGGTTGAGGGAACCGCTGGCTACACCTTC.